The 32 T cell receptor delta chains given below trace back to one sample, sequenced in a study of γδ T cells in repeated Plasmodium falciparum infection. TCRdb re-processed the multiplex PCR reads via CATT. This table has 80,000 to 95,000 delta-chain clones, more than 1.4% appearing once. Gammadelta T cells were flow-sorted from PBMC into Vgamma9/Vdelta2+ and Vdelta2-negative populations for bulk analysis. The sequenced sample was gamma-delta T cells from blood. These receptors all stem from a pool of human donors (malaria-infected and uninfected, not separated).

Turning to this clone: TCRdb assigns this DNA the protein of a much larger clone, which departs from its translation at residue 17; this likely reflects a read error, and the protein shown comes from translating the DNA. This sequence joins TRDV2 and TRDJ1, with TRDD3 matching over 11 bases. Germline values: CDR1 GEAIGNYY, CDR2 EKD. CDR3 length: 20 amino acids. The CDR3 DNA reads TGTGCCTGTGACACCGAGAAAGTACTGGGGGATAAGGTGTACACCGATGAACTCATCTTT. Translated, it gives CACDTEKVLGDKVYTDELIF.

This clone was seen ten or more times. The chain carries TRDV1 and TRDJ1; 8 bases match TRDD3. This CDR3 contains 24 residues. Germline V CDR1 and CDR2: TSWWSYY, QGS. V shed 0 bases and J 0 bases; nucleotides not matched to a gene: 27. The CDR3: CALGELRREALLRYWGVNTDKLIF. The CDR3 DNA reads TGTGCTCTTGGGGAACTTCGACGTGAGGCCCTACTCAGGTACTGGGGGGTCAACACCGATAAACTCATCTTT.

This clone was detected only a few times. A far larger clone is only one base removed, so a read error is likely. This sample includes further DNA sequences coding for the same CDR3. The rearrangement joins TRDV1 to TRDJ1; D is unresolved. V shed 3 bases and J shed 0 bases, with 11 bases lying between them. Germline-derived CDR1 and CDR2 are TSWWSYY and QGS. The CDR3 has 15 amino acids. The CDR3 reads CALGELFPYTDKLIF. The DNA of the CDR3 is TGTGCTCTTGGGGAGCTCTTTCCGTACACCGATAAACTCATCTTT.

Concerning this clone: TCRdb attributes to this sequence the protein of a much larger clone, which differs from the DNA translation at residue 18; a read error is likely, and the protein displayed is translated from the DNA. This chain links TRDV1 with TRDJ2; 11 bases match TRDD3. TRDJ1 matches the DNA end more closely, so the J call is doubtful. The CDR3 extends over 19 amino acids. Germline CDR1 and CDR2: TSWWSYY and QGS. The CDR3 protein is CALGEVSYWGIGLTAQLIF. The CDR3 DNA sequence: TGTGCTCTTGGGGAAGTCTCTTACTGGGGGATAGGTTTGACAGCACAACTCATCTTT.

In regard to this clone: It differs at one base from a far larger clone, so likely a read error. The same CDR3 is also encoded by other DNA sequences in this sample. The V gene corresponds to TRDV2; no J gene was called; the table's D call TRDD3 went unverified against the DNA. This CDR3 has 19 amino acids. Germline V gene sequence: CDR1 GEAIGNYY, CDR2 EKD. CDR3: CACDTLVLGDTRDTDKLIF. The CDR3 nucleotides read TGTGCCTGTGACACCTTAGTACTGGGGGATACGCGGGACACCGATAAGCTCATCTTT.

This clone was seen many times. Other nucleotide sequences in the sample specify the same CDR3. V usage is TRDV1 and J usage is TRDJ1, with D tentatively TRDD2 or TRDD3 (5 bases each). Deletions cut 2 bases from V and 2 bases from J, with 33 bases between. The CDR3 is 22 residues long. Germline V gene lookup returns CDR1 TSWWSYY and CDR2 QGS. The DNA for the CDR3 is TGTGCTCTTGGGGAAAGTCTACTTGACCTACTCCATGGGGACGTGGGAACCGATAAACTCATCTTT. This sequence encodes CALGESLLDLLHGDVGTDKLIF.

This clone was observed at least ten times. This chain uses TRDV1 with TRDJ1, with 13 nucleotides matching TRDD3. V was pared by 1 base and J by 8 bases, with 25 bases of the junction left unmatched. The CDR3 consists of 22 residues. Germline V CDR1 and CDR2: TSWWSYY, QGS. CDR3 nucleotide sequence: TGTGCTCTTGGGGAACCGGAGTTCCTCTCCCCGTACTGGGGGATACGCGCATCCAAACTCATCTTT. Translating gives CALGEPEFLSPYWGIRASKLIF.

This clone turned up a few times. V usage is TRDV1 and J usage is TRDJ1, with 13 bases lining up with TRDD3. No J gene is reported in TCRdb; it was inferred here by comparing the DNA with germline. V was pared by 4 bases and J by 1 base, with 15 bases of the junction left unmatched. The CDR3 loop spans 20 amino acids. The germline V gene has CDR1 TSWWSYY and CDR2 QGS. The CDR3 spells CALGGRSPYWGIRITDKLIF. CDR3 DNA: TGTGCTCTTGGGGGGCGGTCCCCCTACTGGGGGATACGAATCACCGATAAACTCATCTTT.

There are many counts of this clone. A far larger clone is off by one base, so a read error is likely. Different DNA sequences within this sample yield the same CDR3. This chain joins TRDV1 and TRDJ1, with 9 bases identical to TRDD3. CDR3 size: 17 residues. The V gene's germline CDR1 is TSWWSYY and CDR2 QGS. The CDR3 loop reads CALGDISGGFLTDKLIF. The CDR3 coding sequence is TGTGCCCTTGGGGACATCTCTGGGGGATTCCTCACCGATAAACTCATCTTT.

In this sample, this clone turned up many times. The protein held in TCRdb is that of a much larger clone and does not match this DNA's translation at residue 8, likely because of a read error; the protein shown is translated from the DNA. The chain employs TRDV3 and TRDJ1; a possible D gene is TRDD3 (6 bases). The CDR3 spans 21 residues. Trimming left V 0 bases short and J 0 bases short, with 32 bases between. Germline V gene lookup returns CDR1 TVYSNPD and CDR2 GDNSRS (reference sequence). The CDR3 DNA reads TGTGCCTTTAGGATGAGAATGGAACGGCCTACGGGGATTCGGTACACCGATAAACTCATCTTT. Its translation is CAFRMRMERPTGIRYTDKLIF.

In its sample, this clone was seen a few times. The protein TCRdb gives is from a much larger clone and does not agree with this DNA's translation at residue 9, likely a read error; the protein shown here comes from the DNA. The J gene is uncalled and the V gene is TRDV1; the table's D call of TRDD3 was not tested on the DNA. Germline values: CDR1 TSWWSYY, CDR2 QGS. The CDR3 spans 19 residues. CDR3 in DNA: TGTGCTCTTGGGCCACAGGGAGCCCTCCTACGTTGGGGGACCGAGGGGCTCATCTTT. This codes for CALGPQGALLRWGTEGLIF.

A word on this clone: A far larger clone lies a single base away; this is likely a read error. The identical CDR3 is also encoded by other nucleotide sequences in the sample. The DNA of the CDR3 is TGTGCTCTTGGGGAAAGGATCACCAGGGGGATACCGCCCACCGATAAACTCATCTTT. Its protein is CALGERITRGIPPTDKLIF. The rearrangement joins TRDV1 to TRDJ1; 9 bases fit TRDD3. The CDR3 contains 19 residues. J was trimmed by 1 base and V by 2 bases; bases with no gene match: 14. Germline CDR1 and CDR2: TSWWSYY and QGS.

Remarks on this clone: TCRdb lists the protein of a much larger clone for this DNA, which differs at residue 10, so this is likely a read error; the protein given here is translated from the DNA itself. The genes are TRDV1 and TRDJ1; unclear D gene. The CDR3 is 21 residues long. Germline V lookup: CDR1 TSWWSYY, CDR2 QGS. V dropped 1 base and J dropped 0 bases, with 27 bases sitting between them. The CDR3 spells CALGERPRYCGMVRYTDKLIF. CDR3 in DNA: TGTGCTCTTGGGGAACGTCCGAGGTACTGTGGAATGGTTCGGTACACCGATAAACTCATCTTT.

Of note for this clone: TCRdb shows a much larger clone's protein in place of this DNA's translation, and the two differ at residue 13, likely through a read error; the protein shown is translated from the DNA. The J gene is TRDJ2, the V gene TRDV2, with TRDD3 matching over 13 bases. This CDR3 is 18 amino acids long. CDR1 is GEAIGNYY, CDR2 EKD, per germline. The CDR3 loop is CACDTVLGDTALAAQLFF. As DNA, the CDR3 is TGTGCCTGTGACACCGTACTGGGGGATACGGCTTTGGCAGCACAACTCTTCTTT.

The sample holds a few counts of this clone. A far larger clone is one nucleotide away, so this likely arose from a read error. The sample carries other DNA sequences with the same CDR3. The chain's CDR3 is CACDTVGDRADKLIF. DNA for the CDR3: TGTGCTTGTGACACCGTGGGGGATAGGGCCGATAAACTCATCTTT. This sequence joins TRDV2 and TRDJ1; the match to TRDD3 covers 9 bases. TCRdb is silent on the J gene; assignment here came from matching the DNA to germline. The CDR3 spans 15 residues. CDR1 GEAIGNYY and CDR2 EKD come from the germline V gene.

In the case of this clone: This DNA's translation differs at residue 3 from TCRdb's protein, which comes from a much larger clone; a read error is likely, and the protein shown is translated from the DNA. This chain uses TRDV3 with TRDJ1; 11 positions match TRDD3. CDR1 and CDR2 from the germline V gene are TVYSNPD and GDNSRS (reference sequence). This CDR3 contains 15 residues. V lost 4 bases, J lost 7 bases, and 14 bases stayed unmatched. For the CDR3, the DNA is TGTGCCTGTAACTTCAACTGGGGGATAAAAAGTAAACTCATCTTT. Its translation is CACNFNWGIKSKLIF. Using reference TRDV3 and TRDJ1 for the parts outside the CDR3, the full variable domain is CDKVTQSSPDQTVASGSEVVLLCTYDTVYSNPDLFWYRIRPDYSFQFVFYGDNSRSEGADFTQGRFSVKHILTQKAFHLVISPVRTEDSATYYCACNFNWGIKSKLIFGKGTRVTVEP.

Notes on this clone: Only one base separates this from a far larger clonotype, so it likely reflects a read error. Distinct nucleotide sequences in the sample also encode this CDR3. No J gene was named, though the V gene is TRDV2; the D call of TRDD3 is as the table states it, not checked on the DNA. The length of the CDR3 is 17 residues. Germline lookup yields CDR1 GEAIGNYY and CDR2 EKD. The CDR3 protein is CACDPVLGDRGLKKLIF. In DNA form, the CDR3 reads TGTGCCTGTGACCCTGTACTGGGGGATAGGGGTCTGAAGAAACTCATCTTC.

This clone appeared a few times. TCRdb's entry gives the protein of a much larger clone, which mismatches this DNA's translation at residue 3, likely from a read error; the protein reported here is translated from the DNA. V is TRDV2 and J is TRDJ1; 13 bases are shared with TRDD3. TCRdb lists no J gene, so it was determined here by aligning the DNA to germline. The CDR3 consists of 21 residues. CDR1 is GEAIGNYY, CDR2 EKD, per germline. CDR3 coding DNA: TGTGCCCGTGACACCCGAACCTTCCAACTACTGGGGGATACGCGCACCGATAAACTCATCTTT. Encoded protein: CARDTRTFQLLGDTRTDKLIF.

This clone was picked up a small number of times. The TCRdb record carries a much larger clone's protein, which differs from this DNA's translation at residue 12; a read error is the likely cause, and the protein listed here is the DNA translation. In nucleotides, the CDR3 is TGTGCCCGAACCTCGCCAAGCCTTCCTTATCTACCGTACTGGGGGATCAATAAACTCATCTTT. It is translated as CARTSPSLPYLPYWGINKLIF. The chain has TRDV3 and TRDJ1, with 10 bases aligning to TRDD3. The J gene was not available in TCRdb and was assigned here by matching the DNA to germline segments. Germline trimming cut 5 bases from V and 6 bases from J; bases unmatched to any gene: 33. CDR1 and CDR2 from the germline V gene are TVYSNPD and GDNSRS (reference sequence). The CDR3 totals 21 residues.

This clone was observed many times. The chain employs TRDV1 and TRDJ3, with 8 bases lining up with TRDD3. The J gene, not given by TCRdb, was assigned here from a germline match of the nucleotide sequence. The V gene end was trimmed by 1 base and the J gene end by 0 bases; junction bases not matched to a gene: 20. The CDR3 sequence is 24 residues long. In germline, CDR1 is TSWWSYY, CDR2 QGS. For the CDR3, the DNA is TGTGCTCTTGGGGAACCCGATCATTCCTATTTGGGGATACTCAGCTCCTGGGACACCCGACAGATGTTTTTC. It is translated as CALGEPDHSYLGILSSWDTRQMFF.

For this clone: TCRdb pairs this DNA with a much larger clone's protein that differs at residue 12, likely a read error; the protein shown was translated from the DNA. The gene calls are TRDV1 and TRDJ1, with 8 bases identical to TRDD3. In the absence of a J gene in TCRdb, the DNA was matched to germline to assign it here. The CDR3 length is 23 residues. The J segment lost 0 bases and the V segment lost 5 bases, leaving 29 bases of the junction unmatched. Germline loops: CDR1 TSWWSYY, CDR2 QGS. The CDR3: CALGTAIPHWGVFTSIYTDKLIF. The CDR3 DNA sequence: TGTGCTCTTGGGACCGCAATTCCGCACTGGGGGGTATTCACATCCATTTACACCGATAAACTCATCTTT.

On this clone itself: TCRdb attributes to this sequence the protein of a much larger clone, which differs from the DNA translation at residue 10; a read error is likely, and the protein displayed is translated from the DNA. This rearrangement joins TRDV2 to TRDJ1; 11 bases fit TRDD3. TCRdb offers no J gene call, so here the DNA was matched to germline to obtain one. Per the germline V gene, CDR1 is GEAIGNYY and CDR2 is EKD. The CDR3 totals 16 residues. Germline trimming cut 0 bases from V and 4 bases from J; bases unmatched to any gene: 6. In DNA form, the CDR3 reads TGTGCCTGTGACACCGACTGGGGGATAAGCGGCGATAAACTCATCTTT. Its protein is CACDTDWGISGDKLIF.

Concerning this clone: A far larger clone is just one base off, so this is likely a read error. Other DNA sequences in the same sample also yield this CDR3. J gene calling gave no result, while the V gene is TRDV1. This CDR3 comprises 12 residues. Germline V gives CDR1 TSWWSYY, CDR2 QGS. This chain's CDR3 is CALGEPRGELIF. The CDR3 coding sequence is TGTGCTCTTGGGGAACCCCGAGGCGAGCTCATCTTT.

This clone was observed at least ten times. Given a far larger clone just one base away, this is likely a sequencing read error. This sample includes further DNA sequences coding for the same CDR3. The V and J genes are TRDV1 and TRDJ1; D perhaps matches TRDD2 (9 bases). Germline V gene data show CDR1 as TSWWSYY and CDR2 as QGS. The CDR3 runs 20 residues. CDR3 amino acids: CALGVSFLPYWGEYTDKLIF. In DNA, the CDR3 is TGTGCCCTTGGGGTATCCTTCCTACCGTACTGGGGGGAGTACACCGATAAACTCATCTTT.

In its sample, this clone was seen a few times. The translation of this DNA and the TCRdb protein of a much larger clone differ at residue 10, probably owing to a read error; the protein shown here is translated from the DNA. CDR3 DNA sequence: TGTGCTCTTGGGGAGGGGCTCGATCCGAACACCGATAAACTCATCTTT. Protein product: CALGEGLDPNTDKLIF. The rearrangement joins TRDV1 to TRDJ1; D uncertain. The J gene, not given by TCRdb, was assigned here from a germline match of the nucleotide sequence. The CDR3 totals 16 residues. Looked up from germline, CDR1 is TSWWSYY and CDR2 is QGS. Between the trimmed V and J ends, which lost 3 bases and 0 bases, there was a span of 14 bases.

Ten or more counts support this clone. A single base is all that separates this from a far larger clone, so a read error is likely. Other DNA sequences within the sample encode an identical CDR3. This chain connects TRDV2 to TRDJ1; perhaps TRDD3 as D (5 bases). Here the J gene came from matching the DNA to germline, since TCRdb omits it. The V gene's germline CDR1 is GEAIGNYY and CDR2 EKD. The CDR3 is made up of 15 amino acids. For the CDR3, the DNA is TGCGCCTGTGACCAAATTTCCCGGGGAACCGATAAACTCATCTTT. It specifies CACDQISRGTDKLIF.

As to this clone: TCRdb's protein for this DNA is that of a much larger clone and differs from the translation at residue 15, likely a read error; the protein shown is the DNA translation. CDR3 protein: CACDTEDGDTPSSWGTRQMFF. The CDR3 nucleotides read TGTGCCTGTGACACCGAAGATGGGGATACGCCGAGCTCCTGGGGCACCCGACAGATGTTTTTC. The chain links TRDV2 to TRDJ3, with 9 bases lining up with TRDD3. The J gene was not available in TCRdb and was assigned here by matching the DNA to germline segments. CDR3 size: 21 residues. Germline V gives CDR1 GEAIGNYY, CDR2 EKD.

On this clone itself: One base away lies a much larger clone, so this may be a sequencing read error. The chain links TRDV1 to TRDJ1; tentative D call: TRDD3 (5 bases). Germline matching of the DNA provided the J gene here, since TCRdb leaves it blank. CDR1 TSWWSYY and CDR2 QGS come from the germline V gene. The CDR3 sequence is 16 residues long. The CDR3 sequence: CALGELRGPPAYKLIF. CDR3 nucleotides: TGCGCTCTTGGGGAACTCCGGGGCCCGCCGGCCTATAAACTCATCTTT.

There are a few counts of this clone. The protein TCRdb lists belongs to a much larger clone and differs from this DNA's translation at residue 4, which points to a read error; the protein shown is made from the DNA. This rearrangement joins TRDV3 to TRDJ1, with 13 positions matching TRDD3. V lost 2 bases, J lost 8 bases, and 8 bases stayed unmatched. The CDR3 totals 14 residues. Germline V lookup: CDR1 TVYSNPD, CDR2 GDNSRS (reference sequence). The chain's CDR3 is CAFPNWGIRTKLIF. The CDR3 DNA sequence: TGTGCCTTTCCTAACTGGGGGATACGAACCAAACTCATCTTT.

This clone occurred many times. This likely reflects a read error, since a far larger clone is one base away. This same CDR3 is encoded by further DNA sequences in the sample. V is TRDV2 and J is TRDJ3; 9 bases fit TRDD3. This CDR3 has 16 amino acids. The trim removed 7 bases at V and 0 bases at J, leaving 3 bases unmatched. CDR1 and CDR2 (germline): GEAIGNYY, EKD. This chain's CDR3 is CACDWGSSWDTRQMFF. In DNA form, the CDR3 reads TGTGCCTGCGACTGGGGGAGCTCCTGGGACACCCGACAGATGTTTTTC.

To note about this clone: It differs at one base from a far larger clone, so likely a read error. Other DNA sequences within the sample encode an identical CDR3. The V and J genes are TRDV1 and TRDJ1; 10 bases agree with TRDD3. The J gene, missing from TCRdb, was assigned here through DNA to germline matching. The length of the CDR3 is 20 residues. CDR1 and CDR2 (germline): TSWWSYY, QGS. J was trimmed by 6 bases and V by 5 bases; bases with no gene match: 24. The CDR3 nucleotides read TGTGCTCTTGGGACCTCTACGTCTTGGGGGATACACCCCCTACCAAATAAACTCATCTTT. Its translation is CALGTSTSWGIHPLPNKLIF.

The table lists this clone with a few counts. A far larger clone is just one base off, so this is likely a read error. The sample holds other DNA sequences that translate to the same CDR3. The chain combines TRDV2 with TRDJ1; TRDD3 agrees at 7 bases. TCRdb carries no J gene annotation; the J gene was assigned here by matching the DNA with germline. CDR3 length equals 19 residues. With 0 bases clipped from V and 1 base from J, the junction kept 16 bases outside the gene matches. The V gene's germline CDR1 is GEAIGNYY and CDR2 EKD. CDR3 sequence (DNA): TGTGCCTGTGACACCCTGCCTCCTGGAGGATACGGAAGCACCGATAAACTCATCTTT. Translation: CACDTLPPGGYGSTDKLIF.